The 29 T cell receptor beta chains below all came from one sample that was sequenced in a study of identical twins (TCRdb year 2016). The receptor library was made with 5' RACE. Sequencing used an Illumina HiSeq 2000. TCRdb redid the processing of the public reads, applying fastp at Q25 and MiXCR, and retained in-frame beta chains. Each entry merges the rows of one CDR3 protein and shows their most common DNA and genes. The sample has roughly 1.6 million distinct CDR3 sequences on record, more than 30% of them singletons. The ten largest clones capture 0.25% to 0.3% of the sample. The sequenced material came from cord blood. These receptors came from a newborn girl in good health.

This clonotype was recorded a few times. V gene TRBV20-1 combines with J gene TRBJ1-5; 9 bases agree with TRBD1. CDR1 is DFQATT, CDR2 SNEGSKA, per germline (reference sequence). CDR3 length: 13 residues. Trimming took 5 bases from V and 6 from J; bases not matched to a gene: 5. The CDR3 region is CSAGTGWGQPQHF. In nucleotides, the CDR3 is TGCAGTGCTGGGACAGGGTGGGGTCAGCCCCAGCATTTT.

J is TRBJ2-2 and V is TRBV27; no reliable D call. CDR1 and CDR2 (germline): MNHEY, SMNVEV (reference sequence). This CDR3 comprises 15 residues. Trimming cost V 3 bases and J 0 bases, with 8 bases left between them. CDR3 protein: CASSFWNPNTGELFF. The DNA for the CDR3 is TGTGCCAGCAGTTTTTGGAACCCGAACACCGGGGAGCTGTTTTTT.

This clonotype was recorded a few times. The chain recombines TRBV24-1 with TRBJ1-2; 8 positions match TRBD1. The V and J ends lost 5 bases and 4 bases, in that order; junction bases with no gene match: 8. The CDR3 totals 15 residues. Germline V CDR1 and CDR2: KGHDR, SFDVKD. CDR3 DNA sequence: TGTGCCACCAGTGGCAGGGGGCGGGAGTTCTATGGCTACACCTTC. Encoded protein: CATSGRGREFYGYTF.

The gene calls are TRBV5-6 and TRBJ2-1; TRBD1 matches at 7 bases. The J call is in doubt because the DNA end fits TRBJ2-7 better. Germline values: CDR1 SGHDT, CDR2 YYEEEE. This CDR3 spans 12 amino acids. The CDR3 spells CASSFGQDEQYF. CDR3 DNA: TGTGCCAGCAGCTTCGGACAGGATGAGCAGTACTTC.

This clonotype has just a few counts. The chain employs TRBV7-2 and TRBJ2-7; the D gene could be TRBD1 or TRBD2 (6 bases each). CDR3 length: 15 amino acids. The germline CDR1 and CDR2 sequences are SGHTA and FQGNSA. Trimming removed 0 bases at V and 3 bases at J, with 12 bases between. DNA for the CDR3: TGTGCCAGCAGCTTAGCGGGGGGACAATTCTACGAGCAGTACTTC. It translates to CASSLAGGQFYEQYF.

This clonotype was seen repeatedly, ten times or more. The chain carries TRBV29-1 and TRBJ1-1; weak D call: TRBD1 (6 bases). The germline V gene has CDR1 SQVTM and CDR2 ANQGSEA. The germline V and J ends were trimmed by 2 bases and 1 base, with 8 bases remaining between them. This CDR3 is built from 13 residues. CDR3 sequence (DNA): TGCAGCGTTGAAAGGGGGGCGAACACTGAAGCTTTCTTT. Translating gives CSVERGANTEAFF.

The chain couples TRBV29-1 to TRBJ2-3; D unresolved. Germline assignment: CDR1 SQVTM and CDR2 ANQGSEA. This CDR3 contains 13 residues. Between the trimmed V and J ends, which lost 1 base and 3 bases, there was a span of 8 bases. In DNA form, the CDR3 reads TGCAGCGTTGAAGGGCCGAGGACAGATACGCAGTATTTT. Amino acids: CSVEGPRTDTQYF.

V and J are TRBV12-3 or TRBV12-4 and TRBJ2-5, with TRBD2 as a possible D gene (5 bases). This CDR3 has 13 amino acids. V was shortened by 5 bases and J by 11 bases, with 18 bases between the two germline ends. The CDR3 loop is CASSTRLTNEQYF. The CDR3 DNA sequence: TGTGCCAGCAGTACAAGACTAACCAATGAGCAGTACTTC.

This clonotype was counted once. The V and J genes are TRBV9 and TRBJ1-1; D gene unclear. Germline V gene sequence: CDR1 SGDLS, CDR2 YYNGEE. The CDR3 extends over 13 amino acids. Trimming pared 3 bases from V and 6 bases from J, leaving 12 bases between. As DNA, the CDR3 is TGTGCCAGCAGCGATGAGGGATTCGCTGAAGCTTTCTTT. Protein sequence: CASSDEGFAEAFF.

Of note for this clonotype: This clone may be a read error of a much larger clone one base away. This rearrangement joins TRBV4-2 to TRBJ2-3; D may correspond to TRBD1 or TRBD2 (5 bases each). Germline V gene lookup returns CDR1 LGHNA and CDR2 YNFKEQ. The CDR3 runs to 15 residues. The CDR3 DNA follows: TGTGTCAGCAGCCAAGAGGGACGGGGCACAGATACGCAGTATTTT. As protein: CVSSQEGRGTDTQYF.

The chain has TRBV7-9 and TRBJ2-4, with D tentatively TRBD1 (5 bases). CDR3 length: 19 amino acids. CDR1 SEHNR and CDR2 FQNEAQ come from the germline V gene (reference sequence). The V end lost 5 bases, the J end lost 0 bases, and 23 bases lay between the germline ends. CDR3 amino acids: CASSPILFRTYLAKNIQYF. CDR3 nucleotides: TGTGCCAGCAGCCCCATATTATTCAGGACATACCTAGCCAAAAACATTCAGTACTTC.

As to this clonotype: A read error may produce the germline difference seen at one junction end. This chain uses TRBV9 with TRBJ1-4; perhaps TRBD1 as D (5 bases). CDR3 length: 15 residues. CDR1 is SGDLS and CDR2 is YYNGEE in the germline V gene. The CDR3 here is CASSVDQGRNEKLFF. Here the CDR3 DNA reads TGTGCGAGCAGCGTAGATCAGGGCCGTAATGAAAAACTGTTTTTT.

The gene calls are TRBV7-2 and TRBJ1-2; D call uncertain. The ends were cut back, 5 bases at V and 4 bases at J, with 14 bases in the middle. Germline V lookup: CDR1 SGHTA, CDR2 FQGNSA. This CDR3 is built from 14 residues. CDR3 residues: CASSVGGSSYGYTF. The CDR3 nucleotides read TGTGCCAGCAGCGTCGGAGGGTCGAGCTATGGCTACACCTTC.

This clonotype was picked up a small number of times. The chain uses TRBV6-6 and TRBJ2-2; D possibly matches TRBD1 or TRBD2 (5 bases each). Germline CDR1 and CDR2: MNHNY and SVGAGI (reference sequence). This CDR3 region has 14 residues. V gave up 1 base and J gave up 2 bases, with 5 bases separating them. This chain's CDR3 is CASSYWDNTGELFF. In DNA, the CDR3 is TGTGCCAGCAGTTACTGGGACAACACCGGGGAGCTGTTTTTT.

J is TRBJ2-5 and V is TRBV21-1; no check of the table's D call, TRBD2, against the DNA was made. TRBV21-1 is a documented pseudogene. The CDR3 has 16 residues. The CDR3 protein is CASSKGLAGSLETQYF. The CDR3 nucleotides read TGTGCCAGCAGCAAAGGGCTAGCGGGTTCCCTAGAGACCCAGTACTTC.

On this clonotype itself: It may be a read error: a sequence one base away is much more abundant. This chain's CDR3 is CSFDNRSFLHEQYF. DNA of the CDR3: TGCAGCTTTGATAACAGGTCATTCCTCCACGAGCAGTACTTC. The chain joins TRBV29-1 to TRBJ2-5; TRBD1 is a possible D gene (5 bases). The J call may be wrong; the DNA end is better matched by TRBJ2-7. This CDR3 has 14 residues. Germline CDR1 and CDR2: SQVTM and ANQGSEA.

This clonotype turned up a few times. This chain uses TRBV11-2 with TRBJ2-7; D is unresolved. V was trimmed by 4 bases and J by 3 bases, leaving 13 bases between them. The CDR3 covers 14 residues. Germline V gives CDR1 SGHAT, CDR2 FQNNGV. CDR3 sequence (DNA): TGTGCCAGCAGCTCTACCGACGGTAACTACGAGCAGTACTTC. Translating it yields CASSSTDGNYEQYF.

This clonotype turned up a few times. The V and J genes are TRBV19 and TRBJ2-3; D is unclear. The germline V and J ends were trimmed by 4 bases and 3 bases, with 8 bases remaining between them. The CDR3 spans 13 residues. Germline lookup yields CDR1 LNHDA and CDR2 SQIVND (reference sequence). The CDR3 coding sequence is TGTGCCAGTAGTACTAGTTTGACAGATACGCAGTATTTT. As protein: CASSTSLTDTQYF.

This clonotype was counted a few times. The V and J genes are TRBV20-1 and TRBJ2-6; no definite D call. Per germline, CDR1 DFQATT and CDR2 SNEGSKA (reference sequence). V lost 0 bases and J 0 bases, leaving 12 bases between the germline ends. CDR3 length: 17 amino acids. The CDR3 reads CSARDPGRPSGANVLTF. The CDR3 nucleotides are TGCAGTGCTAGAGATCCCGGACGGCCCTCTGGGGCCAACGTCCTGACTTTC.

The J gene is TRBJ2-7, the V gene TRBV6-5, with a possible D match to TRBD2 (5 bases). The germline V gene encodes CDR1 MNHEY and CDR2 SVGAGI. V gave up 0 bases and J gave up 0 bases, with 9 bases separating them. The CDR3 loop spans 15 amino acids. The CDR3 sequence is CASSYSMAGSYEQYF. In nucleotides, the CDR3 is TGTGCCAGCAGTTACTCGATGGCGGGCTCCTACGAGCAGTACTTC.

The genes are TRBV20-1 and TRBJ2-7, with D tentatively TRBD2 (6 bases). V was cut by 1 base and J by 1 base, with 20 bases left in between. This CDR3 comprises 17 residues. Germline CDR1 and CDR2: DFQATT and SNEGSKA (reference sequence). In nucleotides, the CDR3 is TGCAGTGCTAGAGTCAACCAGTACCCGGGACTTTCCTACGAGCAGTACTTC. Translated: CSARVNQYPGLSYEQYF.

This clonotype was recorded a few times. The chain recombines TRBV24-1 with TRBJ2-1; 8 nucleotides match TRBD1. CDR3 length: 19 residues. The V and J ends lost 0 bases and 1 base, in that order; junction bases with no gene match: 10. The germline V gene encodes CDR1 KGHDR and CDR2 SFDVKD. CDR3 sequence (DNA): TGTGCCACCAGTGATTTGGGCAGGGGGCCGTCGGGGTCCTACAATGAGCAGTTCTTC. As protein: CATSDLGRGPSGSYNEQFF.

This clonotype was found once. An end of the junction does not agree with germline; a read error may underlie this. V and J are TRBV20-1 and TRBJ2-1; 14 bases fit TRBD2. TRBJ2-7 matches the DNA end more closely, so the J call is doubtful. The CDR3 loop spans 13 amino acids. Germline assignment: CDR1 DFQATT and CDR2 SNEGSKA (reference sequence). In DNA, the CDR3 is TGCAATGCTAGGACTAGCGGGAGGAATGAGCAGTACTTC. Translated, it gives CNARTSGRNEQYF.

This clonotype was seen more than once but under ten times. The gene calls are TRBV6-6 and TRBJ2-7; 8 nucleotides match TRBD1. The germline CDR1 and CDR2 sequences are MNHNY and SVGAGI (reference sequence). The CDR3 runs 13 residues. Trimming removed 6 bases from V and 4 bases from J; junction bases left unmatched: 5. The CDR3 DNA follows: TGTGCCAGCAGGAACAGGGGGAAATACGAGCAGTACTTC. The encoded protein is CASRNRGKYEQYF.

The chain employs TRBV20-1 and TRBJ2-7; 10 bases line up with TRBD2. Trimming took 5 bases from V and 0 from J; bases not matched to a gene: 4. The germline V gene has CDR1 DFQATT and CDR2 SNEGSKA (reference sequence). The CDR3 runs 14 residues. The CDR3 region is CSAVGLAVSYEQYF. CDR3 in DNA: TGCAGTGCTGTCGGACTAGCGGTCTCCTACGAGCAGTACTTC.

This chain joins TRBV18 and TRBJ2-5; the D gene is possibly TRBD2 (6 bases). Germline CDR1 is KGHSH and CDR2 is LQKENI. The CDR3 has 16 residues. V lost 3 bases and J 11 bases, leaving 25 bases between the germline ends. CDR3 sequence: CASSPEGRANRGEQYF. The DNA of the CDR3 is TGTGCCAGCTCACCGGAGGGGAGAGCGAATAGGGGTGAGCAGTACTTC.

The chain employs TRBV4-2 and TRBJ1-6; D might be TRBD1 (5 bases). Germline CDR1 LGHNA, CDR2 YNFKEQ. This CDR3 spans 17 amino acids. Trimming left V 4 bases short and J 6 bases short, with 19 bases between. CDR3 residues: CASSRRGPGPVNSPLHF. CDR3 DNA: TGTGCCAGCAGCCGCCGCGGACCGGGACCGGTTAATTCACCCCTCCACTTT.

The sample holds a few counts of this clonotype. Just one base apart from a much larger clone, this may be a read error. The chain has TRBV3-1 and TRBJ2-1; 8 positions agree with TRBD2. The CDR3 runs 15 residues. Germline values: CDR1 LGHDT, CDR2 YNNKEL (reference sequence). V shed 4 bases and J 0 bases; nucleotides not matched to a gene: 2. Written as DNA, the CDR3 is TGTGCCAGCAGCCGAGCGGGAGTCTCCTACAATGAGCAGTTCTTC. This codes for CASSRAGVSYNEQFF.

The genes are TRBV5-1 and TRBJ1-1, with D possibly being TRBD1 (6 bases). The CDR3 is 16 residues long. Germline CDR1 SGHRS, CDR2 YFSETQ. V was cut by 0 bases and J by 0 bases, with 12 bases left in between. The CDR3 DNA reads as TGCGCCAGCAGCTTGGGGACAGTCCCAATGAACACTGAAGCTTTCTTT. This sequence encodes CASSLGTVPMNTEAFF.